This passage covers 30 T cell receptor beta chains from one sample sequenced in a study of T cells in Graves' hyperthyroidism and ophthalmopathy. The CDR3 regions of TCR beta were amplified from RNA transcripts. First-round RT-PCR targeting the TCR CDR3 was performed with the HTBI primer set. TCRdb recomputed calls from the multiplex PCR reads with MiXCR, one row per CDR3 protein. The sample holds about 360,000 distinct CDR3 sequences; roughly 25% are singletons and the top ten take over 70%. The sequencing sample was made of blood. These receptors all stem from a man aged 45-65 years with Graves' hyperthyroidism.

This chain's CDR3 is CASSLSHYAGPEQYF. The CDR3 region has the DNA TGTGCCAGCAGTCTCTCCCACTATGCGGGTCCCGAGCAGTACTTC. This chain joins TRBV9 and TRBJ2-7; possible D gene TRBD2, 5 bases. V was cut by 5 bases and J by 6 bases, with 21 bases left in between. The CDR3 runs to 15 residues. Germline V gene sequence: CDR1 SGDLS, CDR2 YYNGEE. The entire variable domain, with the rest obtained from reference TRBV9 and TRBJ2-7, is as follows: DSGVTQTPKHLITATGQRVTLRCSPRSGDLSVYWYQQSLDQGLQFLIQYYNGEERAKGNILERFSAQQFPDLHSELNLSSLELGDSALYFCASSLSHYAGPEQYFGPGTRLTVT.

J is TRBJ2-5 and V is TRBV28; 7 positions match TRBD2. The germline CDR1 and CDR2 sequences are MDHEN and SYDVKM. CDR3 length: 14 residues. Trimming removed 8 bases from V and 5 bases from J; junction bases left unmatched: 11. CDR3 in amino acids: CASGGGMARETQYF. The CDR3 DNA sequence: TGTGCCAGCGGGGGGGGGATGGCCCGCGAGACCCAGTACTTC.

The chain is built from TRBV19 and TRBJ2-5; TRBD1 agrees at 8 bases. The CDR3 spans 14 residues. The V segment lost 6 bases and the J segment 4 bases; nucleotides outside the gene matches: 7. CDR1 is LNHDA, CDR2 SQIVND, per germline (reference sequence). The CDR3 reads CASSPTGAGETQYF. The CDR3 DNA follows: TGTGCCAGTAGCCCGACAGGGGCCGGAGAGACCCAGTACTTC.

The V and J genes are TRBV12-3 or TRBV12-4 and TRBJ1-2; no clear D. The V gene lost 6 bases and the J gene lost 6 bases, with 20 bases spanning the gap. This CDR3 region has 15 residues. For the CDR3, the DNA is TGTGCCAGCAGCCAAGCGCCCTCACACGCCAATGGCTACACCTTC. Amino acid sequence: CASSQAPSHANGYTF.

The table lists this clonotype with many counts. The chain recombines TRBV5-1 with TRBJ2-7; TRBD2 agrees at 8 bases. The germline CDR1 and CDR2 sequences are SGHRS and YFSETQ. J gave up 4 bases and V 0 bases, and 9 bases lay outside the gene matches. This CDR3 spans 16 amino acids. As DNA, the CDR3 is TGCGCCAGCAGCTTGGCTCGATCACTAGCGGAGTACGAGCAGTACTTC. It specifies CASSLARSLAEYEQYF. The whole variable domain, remainder taken from reference TRBV5-1 and TRBJ2-7, is KAGVTQTPRYLIKTRGQQVTLSCSPISGHRSVSWYQQTPGQGLQFLFEYFSETQRNKGNFPGRFSGRQFSNSRSEMNVSTLELGDSALYLCASSLARSLAEYEQYFGPGTRLTVT.

This clonotype showed up many times. The chain employs TRBV27 and TRBJ1-1, with D tentatively TRBD1 (5 bases). The CDR3 has 12 residues. V lost 4 bases, J lost 5 bases, and 8 bases lay in between. Germline V gene data show CDR1 as MNHEY and CDR2 as SMNVEV (reference sequence). CDR3: CASSSGLTEAFF. CDR3 DNA sequence: TGTGCCAGCAGTTCAGGGCTAACTGAAGCTTTCTTT.

This clonotype was detected ten times or more. This chain joins TRBV3-1 and TRBJ2-7, with 13 positions matching TRBD2. V was pared by 4 bases and J by 5 bases, with 5 bases of the junction left unmatched. Germline values: CDR1 LGHDT, CDR2 YNNKEL (reference sequence). The CDR3 has 15 amino acids. CDR3 nucleotides: TGTGCCAGCAGCCCGACTAGCGGGAGGATCCACGAGCAGTACTTC. It codes for CASSPTSGRIHEQYF.

The genes are TRBV5-1 and TRBJ2-7; the D gene could be TRBD1 or TRBD2 (5 bases each). The germline V gene encodes CDR1 SGHRS and CDR2 YFSETQ. There are 14 residues in the CDR3. The ends were cut back, 3 bases at V and 6 bases at J, with 16 bases in the middle. CDR3 amino acids: CASSYGTDRREQYF. The CDR3 nucleotides are TGCGCCAGCAGCTACGGGACCGACCGCCGCGAGCAGTACTTC.

The rearrangement links TRBV3-1 to TRBJ1-5; no clear D gene. The CDR3 runs to 16 residues. Germline CDR1 LGHDT, CDR2 YNNKEL (reference sequence). V was clipped by 1 base and J by 1 base, with 11 bases between them. The DNA for the CDR3 is TGTGCCAGCAGCCAAGGTCCTTTGGGGAGCAATCAGCCCCAGCATTTT. As protein: CASSQGPLGSNQPQHF.

The chain is built from TRBV28 and TRBJ2-7; the D gene is possibly TRBD1 (5 bases). V was trimmed by 4 bases and J by 1 base, leaving 11 bases between them. From germline, CDR1 is MDHEN and CDR2 SYDVKM. This CDR3 has 14 residues. CDR3 nucleotide sequence: TGTGCCAGCAGTTCATCGGACAAATCCTACGAGCAGTACTTC. It codes for CASSSSDKSYEQYF.

V gene TRBV5-1 combines with J gene TRBJ1-1; 8 bases are shared with TRBD1. CDR3 length: 15 amino acids. Trimming cost V 3 bases and J 1 base; bases outside gene matches: 5. The V gene's germline CDR1 is SGHRS and CDR2 YFSETQ. CDR3 amino acids: CASSWTGRRNTEAFF. CDR3 sequence (DNA): TGCGCCAGCAGCTGGACAGGGAGGAGGAACACTGAAGCTTTCTTT.

This chain links TRBV3-1 with TRBJ2-5, with D unresolved. Germline-derived CDR1 and CDR2 are LGHDT and YNNKEL (reference sequence). V was trimmed by 0 bases and J by 5 bases, leaving 10 bases between them. This CDR3 comprises 14 residues. The CDR3 sequence is CASSQDTSYETQYF. The CDR3 coding sequence is TGTGCCAGCAGCCAAGATACGAGCTATGAGACCCAGTACTTC.

V is TRBV5-6 and J is TRBJ2-5, with TRBD1 matching 10 bases. The V and J ends lost 5 bases and 5 bases, in that order; junction bases with no gene match: 9. The CDR3 totals 15 residues. From germline, CDR1 is SGHDT and CDR2 YYEEEE. CDR3 DNA: TGTGCCAGCAGTTTTCGGACAGGGGGGGGGGAGACCCAGTACTTC. Its translation is CASSFRTGGGETQYF.

This chain joins TRBV29-1 and TRBJ2-7; no clear D gene. The CDR3 extends over 9 amino acids. Germline loops: CDR1 SQVTM, CDR2 ANQGSEA. V gave up 4 bases and J gave up 3 bases, with 1 base separating them. This chain's CDR3 is CSVVYEQYF. Written as DNA, the CDR3 is TGCAGCGTTGTCTACGAGCAGTACTTC.

The rearrangement links TRBV6-2 or TRBV6-3 to TRBJ1-6, with D perhaps TRBD1 (6 bases). The CDR3 is 12 amino acids. V gave up 6 bases and J gave up 18 bases, with 18 bases separating them. Germline CDR1 and CDR2: MNHEY and SVGEGT. The CDR3 here is CASSYGQTDHHF. DNA for the CDR3: TGTGCCAGCAGCTATGGACAGACCGACCACCACTTT.

This clonotype was found a few times. V gene TRBV12-5 combines with J gene TRBJ2-3, with D hard to call. Trimming shortened V by 4 bases and J by 6 bases, and 8 bases separated the two germline ends. Per germline, CDR1 LGHNT and CDR2 FRNRAP. The CDR3 extends over 12 amino acids. CDR3 sequence: CASGSLGDTQYF. CDR3 bases: TGTGCTAGTGGTTCCCTTGGGGATACGCAGTATTTT.

This sequence joins TRBV20-1 and TRBJ2-1; 7 bases align to TRBD2. V was clipped by 3 bases and J by 4 bases; unmatched bases: 12. CDR1 and CDR2 (germline): DFQATT, SNEGSKA (reference sequence). This CDR3 is 16 amino acids long. The CDR3 DNA is TGCAGTGCTAGTTCTAGCGGCGCTACTCCATACAATGAGCAGTTCTTC. It encodes CSASSSGATPYNEQFF.

The CDR3 DNA reads as TGTGCCAGCAAGTTGGGCGTTTCCTCCTACAATGAGCAGTTCTTC. Amino acid sequence: CASKLGVSSYNEQFF. V is TRBV6-9 and J is TRBJ2-1; no definite D call. V lost 7 bases and J 0 bases, leaving 13 bases between the germline ends. CDR1 and CDR2 (germline): MNHGY, SVAAGI. This CDR3 contains 15 residues.

The rearrangement uses TRBV20-1 and TRBJ2-3, with TRBD2 identical over 9 bases. The CDR3 loop spans 14 amino acids. Per germline, CDR1 DFQATT and CDR2 SNEGSKA (reference sequence). The V gene end was trimmed by 3 bases and the J gene end by 3 bases; junction bases not matched to a gene: 4. CDR3 sequence reads: CSARGGRGTDTQYF. As DNA, the CDR3 is TGCAGTGCTAGGGGCGGGAGGGGGACAGATACGCAGTATTTT.

Concerning this clonotype: A much larger clone sits a single nucleotide away, making a read error possible. The rearrangement links TRBV2 to TRBJ2-1; 8 positions agree with TRBD2. Unmatched junction bases numbered 5, after V lost 7 bases and J lost 6 bases. Germline assignment: CDR1 SNHLY and CDR2 FYNNEI. The CDR3 is 13 residues long. The CDR3: CASTLAVCNEQFF. The CDR3 DNA is TGTGCCAGCACACTAGCGGTATGCAATGAGCAGTTCTTC. Drawing the rest from reference TRBV2 and TRBJ2-1, the complete variable domain is EPEVTQTPSHQVTQMGQEVILRCVPISNHLYFYWYRQILGQKVEFLVSFYNNEISEKSEIFDDQFSVERPDGSNFTLKIRSTKLEDSAMYFCASTLAVCNEQFFGPGTRLTVL.

The gene calls are TRBV11-2 and TRBJ2-3; D not certain. CDR3 size: 15 residues. Trimming shortened V by 5 bases and J by 1 base, and 13 bases separated the two germline ends. CDR1 and CDR2 (germline): SGHAT, FQNNGV. The CDR3, as DNA: TGTGCCAGCAGCCCGGGCAGGCCTTGCACAGATACGCAGTATTTT. Protein sequence: CASSPGRPCTDTQYF.

J is TRBJ2-3 and V is TRBV30; D perhaps matches TRBD2 (6 bases). In germline, CDR1 is GTSNPN, CDR2 SVGIG (reference sequence). This CDR3 region has 15 residues. V was shortened by 0 bases and J by 5 bases, with 15 bases between the two germline ends. CDR3 DNA sequence: TGTGCCTGGAGTGTAGGGACGCGGAGGGGAGATACGCAGTATTTT. Its translation: CAWSVGTRRGDTQYF.

The chain carries TRBV27 and TRBJ2-3; possible D gene TRBD1, 5 bases. The CDR3 has 13 residues. Germline-derived CDR1 and CDR2 are MNHEY and SMNVEV (reference sequence). The V end lost 6 bases, the J end lost 9 bases, and 16 bases lay between the germline ends. Here the CDR3 reads CASSQERQGTQYF. In DNA form, the CDR3 reads TGTGCCAGCAGCCAAGAACGGCAGGGAACGCAGTATTTT.

This clonotype appeared many times. J is TRBJ1-1 and V is TRBV5-5, with 7 nucleotides matching TRBD1. Germline loops: CDR1 SGHKS, CDR2 YYEKEE (reference sequence). Germline trimming cut 0 bases from V and 7 bases from J; bases unmatched to any gene: 12. This CDR3 contains 16 residues. The CDR3 nucleotides read TGTGCCAGCAGCTTGGCCGTGGCCTCGGGACAGAATGAAGCTTTCTTT. It specifies CASSLAVASGQNEAFF.

The gene calls are TRBV6-1 and TRBJ2-2; D is undetermined. The CDR3 is 16 amino acids. Germline-derived CDR1 and CDR2 are MNHNS and SASEGT. V lost 6 bases to trimming and J lost 0 bases, with 14 bases between them. The CDR3 sequence: CASRTLATSNTGELFF. CDR3 DNA sequence: TGTGCCAGCAGGACTCTGGCGACTTCGAACACCGGGGAGCTGTTTTTT.

This clonotype was picked up a small number of times. As DNA, the CDR3 is TGTGCCAGCAGTGAAGCGGTACACAGGGCAGATACGCAGTATTTT. It encodes CASSEAVHRADTQYF. This sequence joins TRBV6-1 and TRBJ2-3, with a possible D match to TRBD1 (6 bases). The length of the CDR3 is 15 residues. Trimming took 0 bases from V and 4 from J, leaving 11 bases between them. Looked up from germline, CDR1 is MNHNS and CDR2 is SASEGT.

This clonotype was seen ten or more times. This chain links TRBV6-1 with TRBJ2-7; D ambiguous. Trimming removed 8 bases at V and 3 bases at J, with 8 bases between. The V gene's germline CDR1 is MNHNS and CDR2 SASEGT. The CDR3 has 11 amino acids. CDR3 nucleotides: TGTGCCAGCTCAGCAATCTACGAGCAGTACTTC. This translates into CASSAIYEQYF.

Regarding this clonotype: A junction end diverges from the germline sequence, so it may reflect a read error. The chain is built from TRBV6-1 and TRBJ2-1; 7 positions agree with TRBD2. The CDR3 length is 12 residues. Germline V gene sequence: CDR1 MNHNS, CDR2 SASEGT. CDR3 coding DNA: TGTGCCAGCAGCCAGACGGGGGGTAAGGGGATCTTC. Its protein is CASSQTGGKGIF.

Only a few counts were recorded for this clonotype. This chain links TRBV19 with TRBJ1-1; D is possibly TRBD1 (6 bases). This CDR3 has 15 residues. V lost 7 bases and J 5 bases, leaving 20 bases between the germline ends. The germline V gene has CDR1 LNHDA and CDR2 SQIVND (reference sequence). The CDR3 region has the DNA TGTGCCAGTACCCCCATCGGGGCAGGGGTAACTGAAGCTTTCTTT. This sequence encodes CASTPIGAGVTEAFF.

This clonotype was seen a handful of times. V gene TRBV5-1 combines with J gene TRBJ2-1; 8 nucleotides line up with TRBD2. V trimming: 0 bases; J trimming: 0 bases; junction bases outside the gene matches: 11. The CDR3 runs 19 residues. Germline values: CDR1 SGHRS, CDR2 YFSETQ. CDR3 sequence: CASSLVSGGPSSSYNEQFF. For the CDR3, the DNA is TGCGCCAGCAGCTTGGTTTCGGGAGGGCCCTCGAGCTCCTACAATGAGCAGTTCTTC.